The 22 T cell receptor beta chains below come from one sample, sequenced in a study of CD8 T cells in Susac syndrome. The RNA input was about 0.5 to 1 ug, and it was reverse transcribed with random hexamers. In TCRdb, the immunoSEQ multiplex PCR reads were re-called with MiXCR into one record per CDR3 protein. The table lists about 120,000 distinct CDR3 sequences, around 90% of them singletons, with around 0.14% in the top ten. The sample was CD4+ T cells from PBMCs. Receptor source: a human donor in good health.

This clonotype was seen only once. The chain combines TRBV29-1 with TRBJ1-2; 7 bases agree with TRBD1. This CDR3 region has 12 residues. The ends lost 6 bases at V and 7 bases at J; junction bases unmatched: 8. CDR1 and CDR2 from the germline V gene are SQVTM and ANQGSEA. The CDR3 DNA reads TGCAGCGTGGACAGGACGTTACTTGGCTACACCTTC. Its translation: CSVDRTLLGYTF.

The rearrangement links TRBV23-1 to TRBJ2-1, with D possibly TRBD2 on 7 matching bases. Being an ORF, TRBV23-1 has a function that is uncertain. Trimming took 6 bases from V and 0 from J, leaving 15 bases between them. The CDR3 sequence is 16 residues long. The CDR3 bases are TGCGCCAGCAGCCGCGGGGGACAAAGCTCCTACAATGAGCAGTTCTTC. Protein sequence: CASSRGGQSSYNEQFF.

This rearrangement joins TRBV18 to TRBJ2-1; D possibly corresponds to TRBD2 (6 bases). Germline assignment: CDR1 KGHSH and CDR2 LQKENI. The V gene lost 2 bases and the J gene lost 10 bases, with 18 bases spanning the gap. The CDR3 loop spans 15 amino acids. The DNA of the CDR3 is TGTGCCAGCTCACCAGAGGGGACTGCCCGTGGAGAGCAGTTCTTC. This translates into CASSPEGTARGEQFF.

V usage is TRBV6-5 and J usage is TRBJ1-1, with D possibly TRBD1 on 5 matching bases. The CDR3 totals 16 residues. The germline V and J ends were trimmed by 3 bases and 4 bases, with 18 bases remaining between them. In germline, CDR1 is MNHEY, CDR2 SVGAGI. CDR3 residues: CASSYEREWGGTEAFF. CDR3 DNA: TGTGCCAGCAGTTATGAGCGGGAGTGGGGGGGCACTGAAGCTTTCTTT.

V gene TRBV19 combines with J gene TRBJ2-1; D might be TRBD2 (6 bases). The length of the CDR3 is 12 residues. V was cut by 4 bases and J by 9 bases, with 10 bases left in between. CDR1 LNHDA and CDR2 SQIVND come from the germline V gene (reference sequence). Written as DNA, the CDR3 is TGTGCCAGTAGTAGGGGAGGCGGTGAGCAGTTCTTC. Amino acid sequence: CASSRGGGEQFF.

DNA of the CDR3: TGTGCCAGCAGCCCACAGGGTCAGCCCCAGCATTTT. Protein product: CASSPQGQPQHF. J is TRBJ1-5 and V is TRBV5-5, with a possible D match to TRBD1 (6 bases). Germline values: CDR1 SGHKS, CDR2 YYEKEE (reference sequence). CDR3 length: 12 residues. Between the trimmed V and J ends, which lost 4 bases and 6 bases, there was a span of 8 bases.

The V gene is TRBV7-3, the J gene TRBJ2-2; D gene unclear. V lost 2 bases, J lost 6 bases, and 7 bases lay in between. The CDR3 length is 13 residues. The germline V gene encodes CDR1 SGHTA and CDR2 FQGTGA. This CDR3 reads CASSLFTAGELFF. CDR3 sequence (DNA): TGTGCCAGCAGCTTATTCACCGCCGGGGAGCTGTTTTTT. Full variable domain (rest looked up from reference TRBV7-3 and TRBJ2-2): GAGVSQTPSNKVTEKGKYVELRCDPISGHTALYWYRQSLGQGPEFLIYFQGTGAADDSGLPNDRFFAVRPEGSVSTLKIQRTERGDSAVYLCASSLFTAGELFFGEGSRLTVL.

The V and J genes are TRBV11-2 and TRBJ2-2; D call uncertain. Deletions cut 7 bases from V and 7 bases from J, with 13 bases between. The CDR3 runs 13 residues. The germline V gene encodes CDR1 SGHAT and CDR2 FQNNGV. Written as DNA, the CDR3 is TGTGCCAGCACCCCGACCCGGTACGGGGAGCTGTTTTTT. Residues: CASTPTRYGELFF.

The chain links TRBV3-1 to TRBJ1-1; D call uncertain. With 1 base removed from V and 4 bases from J, the gap between germline ends came to 13 bases. Per germline, CDR1 LGHDT and CDR2 YNNKEL (reference sequence). This CDR3 comprises 15 residues. CDR3: CASSQVFGVGTEAFF. The DNA of the CDR3 is TGTGCCAGCAGCCAAGTTTTTGGGGTGGGCACTGAAGCTTTCTTT. Using reference TRBV3-1 and TRBJ1-1 for the parts outside the CDR3, the full variable domain is DTAVSQTPKYLVTQMGNDKSIKCEQNLGHDTMYWYKQDSKKFLKIMFSYNNKELIINETVPNRFSPKSPDKAHLNLHINSLELGDSAVYFCASSQVFGVGTEAFFGQGTRLTVV.

V gene TRBV20-1 combines with J gene TRBJ1-1; no clear D gene. Germline CDR1 DFQATT, CDR2 SNEGSKA (reference sequence). The CDR3 consists of 15 residues. V lost 0 bases and J lost 8, with 19 bases in between. In DNA, the CDR3 is TGCAGTGCTAGAGATCTCACGAGTTCCACTGCGGAAGCTTTCTTT. This gives the protein CSARDLTSSTAEAFF.

This clonotype was counted between two and nine times. The rearrangement links TRBV27 to TRBJ1-5, with TRBD1 as a possible D gene (6 bases). The germline gives CDR1 MNHEY, CDR2 SMNVEV (reference sequence). The CDR3 sequence is 16 residues long. Between the trimmed V and J ends, which lost 6 bases and 0 bases, there was a span of 15 bases. Here the CDR3 reads CASRVQGQASNQPQHF. CDR3 DNA: TGTGCCAGCAGGGTCCAGGGGCAAGCTAGCAATCAGCCCCAGCATTTT.

This sequence joins TRBV29-1 and TRBJ2-5; maybe TRBD1 (6 bases). The CDR3 spans 13 residues. The germline CDR1 and CDR2 sequences are SQVTM and ANQGSEA. The V gene lost 4 bases and the J gene lost 4 bases, with 13 bases spanning the gap. CDR3 nucleotide sequence: TGCAGCGTTGCCGTGACAGGAGGAGAGACCCAGTACTTC. Residues: CSVAVTGGETQYF.

This chain links TRBV5-6 with TRBJ2-3; D is possibly TRBD1 (6 bases). Germline-derived CDR1 and CDR2 are SGHDT and YYEEEE. The CDR3 spans 13 residues. Trimming removed 3 bases from V and 2 bases from J, with 7 bases in between. The CDR3 DNA is TGTGCCAGCAGCTCGGGACACACAGATACGCAGTATTTT. Its protein product is CASSSGHTDTQYF.

This clonotype was seen just once. This chain uses TRBV5-6 with TRBJ2-2; D might be TRBD2 (6 bases). CDR3 length: 15 residues. V gave up 4 bases and J gave up 3 bases, with 13 bases separating them. The germline CDR1 and CDR2 sequences are SGHDT and YYEEEE. The CDR3 nucleotides are TGTGCCAGCAGCACCTCCTGGAGGGACACCGGGGAGCTGTTTTTT. Protein sequence: CASSTSWRDTGELFF.

This chain links TRBV10-2 with TRBJ2-7; 10 positions agree with TRBD1. The CDR3 sequence is 15 residues long. V shed 0 bases, J shed 4 bases, and the junction held 3 bases outside the gene matches. CDR1 WSHSY and CDR2 SAAADI come from the germline V gene. CDR3 in DNA: TGCGCCAGCAGTGAGTCAGGGGACAGGGGTTACGAGCAGTACTTC. Its protein is CASSESGDRGYEQYF.

The CDR3 reads CASSELLYNEQFF. The CDR3 nucleotides read TGTGCCAGCAGTGAACTGCTGTACAATGAGCAGTTCTTC. This chain uses TRBV2 with TRBJ2-1; D unclear. V was shortened by 2 bases and J by 4 bases, with 6 bases between the two germline ends. This CDR3 contains 13 residues. The germline CDR1 and CDR2 sequences are SNHLY and FYNNEI.

The chain links TRBV2 to TRBJ2-2, with D possibly being TRBD2 (6 bases). Germline V CDR1 and CDR2: SNHLY, FYNNEI. The V end lost 5 bases, the J end lost 2 bases, and 12 bases lay between the germline ends. The CDR3 is 15 amino acids. In nucleotides, the CDR3 is TGTGCCAGCAGTAACCTAGCGAGAAACACCGGGGAGCTGTTTTTT. This translates into CASSNLARNTGELFF.

This chain joins TRBV5-1 and TRBJ2-7; a possible D gene is TRBD2 (6 bases). V gave up 0 bases and J gave up 4 bases, with 11 bases separating them. This CDR3 region has 14 residues. CDR1 is SGHRS and CDR2 is YFSETQ in the germline V gene. This CDR3 is CASSLETGEYEQYF. CDR3 coding DNA: TGCGCCAGCAGCTTGGAAACGGGAGAGTACGAGCAGTACTTC. Full variable domain (rest looked up from reference TRBV5-1 and TRBJ2-7): KAGVTQTPRYLIKTRGQQVTLSCSPISGHRSVSWYQQTPGQGLQFLFEYFSETQRNKGNFPGRFSGRQFSNSRSEMNVSTLELGDSALYLCASSLETGEYEQYFGPGTRLTVT.

V and J are TRBV7-2 and TRBJ1-2; 7 nucleotides line up with TRBD1. The J segment lost 2 bases and the V segment lost 0 bases, leaving 6 bases of the junction unmatched. Germline V gene lookup returns CDR1 SGHTA and CDR2 FQGNSA. The CDR3 totals 16 residues. In DNA form, the CDR3 reads TGTGCCAGCAGCTTAGCTACGGACAGGCGGAACTATGGCTACACCTTC. Its protein product is CASSLATDRRNYGYTF.

This clonotype showed up just a few times. This chain connects TRBV7-2 to TRBJ2-7; TRBD2 agrees at 9 bases. J was trimmed by 4 bases and V by 8 bases; bases with no gene match: 9. The CDR3 extends over 14 amino acids. Looked up from germline, CDR1 is SGHTA and CDR2 is FQGNSA. Here the CDR3 reads CASAYSGSAYEQYF. CDR3 in DNA: TGTGCCAGCGCATATAGCGGGAGTGCTTACGAGCAGTACTTC.

The chain is built from TRBV7-9 and TRBJ2-2, with TRBD2 as a possible D gene (6 bases). This CDR3 has 17 amino acids. V was pared by 2 bases and J by 1 base, with 14 bases between. In germline, CDR1 is SEHNR, CDR2 FQNEAQ (reference sequence). CDR3 sequence: CASSLREDKRNTGELFF. The CDR3 DNA reads as TGTGCCAGCAGCTTAAGGGAGGACAAGCGGAACACCGGGGAGCTGTTTTTT.

This clonotype has just one count. This sequence joins TRBV9 and TRBJ2-2, with D possibly being TRBD2 (6 bases). This CDR3 region has 15 residues. The V gene lost 0 bases and the J gene lost 0 bases, with 6 bases spanning the gap. The germline gives CDR1 SGDLS, CDR2 YYNGEE. CDR3 nucleotides: TGTGCCAGCAGCGTAGGGGGGGCGAACACCGGGGAGCTGTTTTTT. This encodes CASSVGGANTGELFF.